The 31 T cell receptor beta chains given below trace back to one sample, sequenced in a study of T cells in tuberculosis. Assay used: immunoSEQ multiplex PCR; TCRdb lists only in-frame clones, some missing. The table lists roughly 28,000 clones, approximately 95% of them singletons. The sample taken for sequencing was PBMCs. These receptors originate from a donor aged 10-29 years with latent tuberculosis or without tuberculosis infection.

The chain is built from TRBV12-5 and TRBJ2-3; TRBD1 matches at 7 bases. The germline gives CDR1 LGHNT, CDR2 FRNRAP. This CDR3 is 15 amino acids long. The trim removed 6 bases at V and 1 base at J, leaving 7 bases unmatched. The CDR3 protein is CASGLGDSRTDTQYF. The CDR3 DNA is TGTGCTAGTGGCCTGGGGGACAGCCGCACAGATACGCAGTATTTT.

The chain has TRBV19 and TRBJ1-2; D gene unclear. Between the trimmed V and J ends, which lost 6 bases and 3 bases, there was a span of 14 bases. There are 14 residues in the CDR3. CDR1 is LNHDA, CDR2 SQIVND, per germline (reference sequence). CDR3 sequence (DNA): TGTGCCAGTAGACCAATAGCAGAGGACTATGGCTACACCTTC. The encoded protein is CASRPIAEDYGYTF.

The chain uses TRBV5-5 and TRBJ2-1; the match to TRBD1 covers 9 bases. V lost 4 bases to trimming and J lost 2 bases; unmatched junction nucleotides: 4. CDR1 and CDR2 from the germline V gene are SGHKS and YYEKEE (reference sequence). The CDR3 spans 15 residues. The CDR3 DNA reads as TGTGCCAGCAGCCGGGACAGGGTTCCCTACAATGAGCAGTTCTTC. Residues: CASSRDRVPYNEQFF.

This chain connects TRBV11-2 to TRBJ2-6; perhaps TRBD1 as D (7 bases). This CDR3 is built from 15 residues. V was pared by 5 bases and J by 2 bases, with 10 bases between. Per germline, CDR1 SGHAT and CDR2 FQNNGV. CDR3 bases: TGTGCCAGCAGCCGCAGGGGGGCTGGGGCCAACGTCCTGACTTTC. Protein: CASSRRGAGANVLTF.

A few counts support this clone. The rearrangement uses TRBV7-7 and TRBJ1-1; perhaps TRBD1 as D (6 bases). Germline CDR1 reads SSHAT; CDR2 reads FNYEAQ (reference sequence). The CDR3 is 18 residues long. The CDR3 region is CARRGGSLSVGSRAEAFF. Here the CDR3 DNA reads TGTGCTAGGAGGGGGGGCTCATTGTCTGTAGGCAGTAGAGCTGAAGCTTTCTTT.

The J gene is TRBJ1-2, the V gene TRBV6-1; 7 nucleotides align to TRBD1. The CDR3 covers 15 residues. CDR1 and CDR2 from the germline V gene are MNHNS and SASEGT. V gave up 4 bases and J gave up 7 bases; unmatched junction bases: 12. The CDR3 region has the DNA TGTGCCAGCAGTGGGACAGGTAACTCGGTTGCTGGCTACACCTTC. Translated, it gives CASSGTGNSVAGYTF.

The table lists this clone with a count of one. The J gene is TRBJ1-1, the V gene TRBV13; possible D gene TRBD1, 6 bases. Between the trimmed V and J ends, which lost 5 bases and 5 bases, there was a span of 15 bases. Germline CDR1 PRHDT, CDR2 FYEKMQ (reference sequence). The CDR3 extends over 14 amino acids. CDR3 nucleotide sequence: TGTGCCAGCAGCCCTAGGGGGTTCACTACTGAAGCTTTCTTT. Translated, it gives CASSPRGFTTEAFF.

This rearrangement joins TRBV7-9 to TRBJ2-3; tentative D call: TRBD2 (5 bases). Germline V gene data show CDR1 as SEHNR and CDR2 as FQNEAQ (reference sequence). The CDR3 is 16 amino acids. V shed 1 base and J shed 0 bases, with 11 bases lying between them. CDR3 sequence: CASSLDRGFSTDTQYF. CDR3 nucleotide sequence: TGTGCCAGCAGCTTAGACCGCGGGTTCAGCACAGATACGCAGTATTTT. Full variable domain (remainder filled in from reference TRBV7-9 and TRBJ2-3): DTGVSQNPRHKITKRGQNVTFRCDPISEHNRLYWYRQTLGQGPEFLTYFQNEAQLEKSRLLSDRFSAERPKGSFSTLEIQRTEQGDSAMYLCASSLDRGFSTDTQYFGPGTRLTVL.

The gene calls are TRBV6-4 and TRBJ2-3; 13 nucleotides match TRBD2. In germline, CDR1 is MRHNA, CDR2 SNTAGT. Trimming took 5 bases from V and 4 from J; bases not matched to a gene: 0. The CDR3 has 14 residues. As DNA, the CDR3 is TGTGCCAGCAGTACTAGCGGGGGGGCAGATACGCAGTATTTT. Translating it yields CASSTSGGADTQYF.

The chain has TRBV28 and TRBJ2-3; 10 positions match TRBD1. Per germline, CDR1 MDHEN and CDR2 SYDVKM. The CDR3 contains 15 residues. The V and J ends lost 5 bases and 4 bases, in that order; junction bases with no gene match: 6. CDR3 nucleotides: TGTGCCAGCAGTCCCGGGACAGGGGAGGCAGATACGCAGTATTTT. Its protein product is CASSPGTGEADTQYF. Using reference TRBV28 and TRBJ2-3 for the parts outside the CDR3, the full variable domain is DVKVTQSSRYLVKRTGEKVFLECVQDMDHENMFWYRQDPGLGLRLIYFSYDVKMKEKGDIPEGYSVSREKKERFSLILESASTNQTSMYLCASSPGTGEADTQYFGPGTRLTVL.

This chain connects TRBV28 to TRBJ1-2; TRBD1 is a possible D gene (5 bases). The CDR3 has 14 amino acids. Per the germline V gene, CDR1 is MDHEN and CDR2 is SYDVKM. The V and J ends lost 4 bases and 2 bases respectively, with 11 bases between them. As DNA, the CDR3 is TGTGCCAGCAGTTCTTCCGGACAAAACTATGGCTACACCTTC. Encoded protein: CASSSSGQNYGYTF.

The genes are TRBV4-1 and TRBJ1-2, with TRBD1 matching 9 bases. This CDR3 contains 15 residues. Germline-derived CDR1 and CDR2 are MGHRA and YSYEKL. V shed 2 bases, J shed 2 bases, and the junction held 3 bases outside the gene matches. CDR3 sequence: CASSQTTGGNYGYTF. The CDR3 region has the DNA TGCGCCAGCAGCCAAACGACAGGGGGGAACTATGGCTACACCTTC.

This chain links TRBV14 with TRBJ2-7, with D possibly being TRBD2 (5 bases). Germline-derived CDR1 and CDR2 are SGHDN and FVKESK. The CDR3 spans 12 residues. V was shortened by 4 bases and J by 6 bases, with 10 bases between the two germline ends. The DNA for the CDR3 is TGTGCCAGCAGCCGAGGAGGATTCGAGCAGTACTTC. It encodes CASSRGGFEQYF.

The V gene is TRBV4-2, the J gene TRBJ2-6, with D perhaps matching TRBD1 (5 bases). Germline loops: CDR1 LGHNA, CDR2 YNFKEQ. The CDR3 length is 17 residues. V was shortened by 4 bases and J by 0 bases, with 13 bases between the two germline ends. The CDR3 bases are TGTGCCAGCAGCCCTCTGGGGCGGCTCTCTGGGGCCAACGTCCTGACTTTC. Translation gives CASSPLGRLSGANVLTF.

The chain is built from TRBV11-2 and TRBJ2-1; TRBD2 matches 10 bases. V lost 1 base to trimming and J lost 8 bases; unmatched junction nucleotides: 5. This CDR3 is built from 15 residues. The germline V gene has CDR1 SGHAT and CDR2 FQNNGV. The CDR3 region is CASSLALAGSYEQFF. CDR3 nucleotide sequence: TGTGCCAGCAGCTTAGCACTAGCGGGAAGTTATGAGCAGTTCTTC.

V usage is TRBV6-6 and J usage is TRBJ2-2; D is undetermined. The germline V gene has CDR1 MNHNY and CDR2 SVGAGI (reference sequence). V was trimmed by 0 bases and J by 2 bases, leaving 10 bases between them. The CDR3 consists of 16 residues. CDR3 DNA: TGTGCCAGCAGTTACTCCGAATCCACTAACACCGGGGAGCTGTTTTTT. Amino acids: CASSYSESTNTGELFF.

The chain recombines TRBV25-1 with TRBJ2-1; D possibly corresponds to TRBD1 (6 bases). The CDR3 spans 14 residues. CDR1 and CDR2 from the germline V gene are MGHDK and SYGVNS. V was clipped by 5 bases and J by 1 base, with 9 bases between them. The CDR3 DNA reads TGTGCCAGCAGTATGACAGGTTCCTACAATGAGCAGTTCTTC. Amino acids: CASSMTGSYNEQFF.

This chain connects TRBV27 to TRBJ2-3; 8 bases align to TRBD2. V lost 4 bases to trimming and J lost 5 bases; unmatched junction nucleotides: 5. The CDR3 consists of 14 residues. The V gene's germline CDR1 is MNHEY and CDR2 SMNVEV (reference sequence). DNA of the CDR3: TGTGCCAGCAGTTACGCGGGGGGAGGAGATACGCAGTATTTT. It is translated as CASSYAGGGDTQYF.

The chain links TRBV6-1 to TRBJ2-3; TRBD1 matches at 7 bases. Trimming took 3 bases from V and 0 from J; bases not matched to a gene: 3. Per germline, CDR1 MNHNS and CDR2 SASEGT. CDR3 length: 15 residues. The chain's CDR3 is CASSEGTVSTDTQYF. CDR3 nucleotide sequence: TGTGCCAGCAGTGAGGGGACAGTTAGCACAGATACGCAGTATTTT.

This clone came up once. CDR3 DNA sequence: TGTGCCAGCTCACCCGGGACAGGGATAGTATACAATGAGCAGTTCTTC. This sequence encodes CASSPGTGIVYNEQFF. The rearrangement joins TRBV18 to TRBJ2-1, with TRBD1 matching over 9 bases. V gave up 3 bases and J gave up 4 bases; unmatched junction bases: 7. Germline assignment: CDR1 KGHSH and CDR2 LQKENI. The CDR3 is 16 residues long.

This chain links TRBV2 with TRBJ2-1, with 9 bases identical to TRBD1. The CDR3 contains 14 residues. Germline V gene lookup returns CDR1 SNHLY and CDR2 FYNNEI. V lost 9 bases and J lost 1; bases outside the gene matches: 4. The CDR3 sequence: CARRQGGSYNEQFF. The CDR3 bases are TGTGCCAGGCGACAGGGGGGGTCCTACAATGAGCAGTTCTTC.

This sequence joins TRBV7-9 and TRBJ2-7; 8 bases map to TRBD1. Trimming cost V 4 bases and J 5 bases; bases outside gene matches: 13. The CDR3 has 16 amino acids. Germline CDR1 reads SEHNR; CDR2 reads FQNEAQ (reference sequence). CDR3 in amino acids: CASSSSQGAEVHEQYF. In nucleotides, the CDR3 is TGTGCCAGCAGCTCCTCCCAGGGGGCTGAGGTCCACGAGCAGTACTTC.

The gene calls are TRBV28 and TRBJ2-7; D possibly corresponds to TRBD2 (6 bases). CDR3 length equals 16 residues. Germline assignment: CDR1 MDHEN and CDR2 SYDVKM. V lost 2 bases and J lost 3, with 17 bases in between. CDR3 sequence (DNA): TGTGCCAGCAGTTTAGATAGCTGGCTAGCGCGCTACGAGCAGTACTTC. It yields the protein CASSLDSWLARYEQYF.

The chain is built from TRBV7-6 and TRBJ2-2, with D possibly being TRBD2 (6 bases). Germline-derived CDR1 and CDR2 are SGHVS and FNYEAQ. This CDR3 spans 16 amino acids. V was pared by 0 bases and J by 6 bases, with 14 bases between. The CDR3 DNA reads TGTGCCAGCAGCTTAGCAAGGCAGTCGGGGGCCGGGGAGCTGTTTTTT. Its protein is CASSLARQSGAGELFF.

This rearrangement joins TRBV7-2 to TRBJ2-3; tentatively, D is TRBD2 (5 bases). With 4 bases removed from V and 3 bases from J, the gap between germline ends came to 11 bases. The CDR3 contains 14 residues. Germline assignment: CDR1 SGHTA and CDR2 FQGNSA. This CDR3 reads CASSSDYFTDTQYF. In DNA form, the CDR3 reads TGTGCCAGCAGCTCTGACTATTTTACAGATACGCAGTATTTT.

This sequence joins TRBV28 and TRBJ1-5; D is ambiguous. The CDR3 consists of 14 residues. Trimming removed 6 bases at V and 7 bases at J, with 16 bases between. The germline V gene encodes CDR1 MDHEN and CDR2 SYDVKM. The CDR3 DNA follows: TGTGCCAGCAGCATCGCGGGTGGGAGCCAGCCCCAGCATTTT. It encodes CASSIAGGSQPQHF.

The rearrangement uses TRBV18 and TRBJ2-3; D may be TRBD2 (6 bases). V dropped 5 bases and J dropped 2 bases, with 14 bases sitting between them. This CDR3 has 15 residues. Germline loops: CDR1 KGHSH, CDR2 LQKENI. The CDR3 DNA follows: TGTGCCAGCTCAATTAGCGGCGGAAACACAGATACGCAGTATTTT. It encodes CASSISGGNTDTQYF.

The chain uses TRBV5-1 and TRBJ1-1, with D unclear. Germline values: CDR1 SGHRS, CDR2 YFSETQ. The V gene lost 1 base and the J gene lost 1 base, with 5 bases spanning the gap. This CDR3 is built from 13 residues. CDR3 in amino acids: CASSLRQNTEAFF. DNA for the CDR3: TGCGCCAGCAGCTTGCGACAGAACACTGAAGCTTTCTTT.

The chain has TRBV29-1 and TRBJ2-3, with 9 nucleotides matching TRBD1. The trim removed 5 bases at V and 4 bases at J, leaving 16 bases unmatched. CDR1 and CDR2 from the germline V gene are SQVTM and ANQGSEA. The CDR3 is made up of 17 amino acids. The CDR3 DNA follows: TGCAGCGTTTCCGGGACAGGGAAAGATACTAGTGCAGATACGCAGTATTTT. This gives the protein CSVSGTGKDTSADTQYF.

The rearrangement joins TRBV19 to TRBJ2-1, with 10 bases fitting TRBD2. Germline loops: CDR1 LNHDA, CDR2 SQIVND (reference sequence). J was trimmed by 4 bases and V by 7 bases; bases with no gene match: 10. The CDR3 sequence is 16 residues long. The CDR3 here is CASNKGLAATYNEQFF. CDR3 DNA sequence: TGTGCCAGTAACAAAGGACTAGCGGCTACATACAATGAGCAGTTCTTC.

The rearrangement joins TRBV6-6 to TRBJ2-7; 8 bases are a match to TRBD1. Germline CDR1 MNHNY, CDR2 SVGAGI (reference sequence). The V and J ends lost 8 bases and 7 bases, in that order; junction bases with no gene match: 16. The CDR3 loop spans 15 amino acids. CDR3 sequence: CASWVSGTGLDEQYF. The CDR3 DNA sequence: TGTGCCAGCTGGGTCTCCGGGACAGGTCTTGATGAGCAGTACTTC.